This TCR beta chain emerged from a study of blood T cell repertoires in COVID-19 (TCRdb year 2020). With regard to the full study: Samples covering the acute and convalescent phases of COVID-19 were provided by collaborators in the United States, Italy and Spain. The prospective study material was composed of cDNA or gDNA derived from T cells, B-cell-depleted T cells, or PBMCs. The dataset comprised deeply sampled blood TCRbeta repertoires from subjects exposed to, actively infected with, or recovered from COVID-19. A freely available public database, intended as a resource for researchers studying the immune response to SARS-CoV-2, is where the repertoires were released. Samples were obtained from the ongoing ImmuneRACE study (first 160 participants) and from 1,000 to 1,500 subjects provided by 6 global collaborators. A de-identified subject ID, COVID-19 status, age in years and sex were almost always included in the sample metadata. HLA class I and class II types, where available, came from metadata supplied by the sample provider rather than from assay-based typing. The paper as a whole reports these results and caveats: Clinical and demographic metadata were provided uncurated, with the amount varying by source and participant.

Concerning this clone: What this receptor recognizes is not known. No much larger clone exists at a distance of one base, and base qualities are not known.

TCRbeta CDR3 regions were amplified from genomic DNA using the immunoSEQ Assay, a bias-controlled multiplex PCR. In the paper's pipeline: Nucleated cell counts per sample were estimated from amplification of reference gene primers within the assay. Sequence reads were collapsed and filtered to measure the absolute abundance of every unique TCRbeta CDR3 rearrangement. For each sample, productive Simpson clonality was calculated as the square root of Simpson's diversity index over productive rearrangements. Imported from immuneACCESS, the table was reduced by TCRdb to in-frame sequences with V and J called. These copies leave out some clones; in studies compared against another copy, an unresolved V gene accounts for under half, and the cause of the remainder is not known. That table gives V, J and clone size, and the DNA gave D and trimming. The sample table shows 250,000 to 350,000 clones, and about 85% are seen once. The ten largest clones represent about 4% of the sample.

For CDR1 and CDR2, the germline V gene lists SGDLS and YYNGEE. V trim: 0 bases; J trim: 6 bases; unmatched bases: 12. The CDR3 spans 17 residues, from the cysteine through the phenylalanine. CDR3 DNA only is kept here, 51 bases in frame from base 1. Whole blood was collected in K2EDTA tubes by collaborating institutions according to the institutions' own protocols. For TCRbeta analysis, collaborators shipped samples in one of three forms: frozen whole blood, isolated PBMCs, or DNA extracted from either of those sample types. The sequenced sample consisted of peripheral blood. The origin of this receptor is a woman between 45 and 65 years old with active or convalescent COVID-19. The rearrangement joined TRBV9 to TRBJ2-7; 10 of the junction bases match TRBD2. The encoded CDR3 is CASSVAGVASGSGEQYF. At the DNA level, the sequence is TGTGCCAGCAGCGTAGCTGGGGTGGCTAGCGGGAGTGGCGAGCAGTACTTC. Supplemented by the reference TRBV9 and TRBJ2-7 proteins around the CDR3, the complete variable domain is DSGVTQTPKHLITATGQRVTLRCSPRSGDLSVYWYQQSLDQGLQFLIQYYNGEERAKGNILERFSAQQFPDLHSELNLSSLELGDSALYFCASSVAGVASGSGEQYFGPGTRLTVT.